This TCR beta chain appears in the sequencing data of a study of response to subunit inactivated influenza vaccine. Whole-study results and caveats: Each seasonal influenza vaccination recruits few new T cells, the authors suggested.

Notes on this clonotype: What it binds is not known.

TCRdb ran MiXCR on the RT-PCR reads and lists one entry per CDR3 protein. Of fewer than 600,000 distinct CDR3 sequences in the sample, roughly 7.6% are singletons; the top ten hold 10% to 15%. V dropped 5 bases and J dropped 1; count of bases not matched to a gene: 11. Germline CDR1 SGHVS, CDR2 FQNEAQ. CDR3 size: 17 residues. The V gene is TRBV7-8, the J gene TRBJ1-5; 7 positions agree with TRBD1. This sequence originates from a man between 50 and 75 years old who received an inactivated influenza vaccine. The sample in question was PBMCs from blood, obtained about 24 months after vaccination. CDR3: CASSARRAGGSNQPQHF. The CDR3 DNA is TGTGCCAGCAGCGCCCGACGGGCAGGGGGGAGCAATCAGCCCCAGCATTTT. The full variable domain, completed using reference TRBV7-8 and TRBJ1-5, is GAGVSQSPRYKVAKRGQDVALRCDPISGHVSLFWYQQALGQGPEFLTYFQNEAQLDKSGLPSDRFFAERPEGSVSTLKIQRTQQEDSAVYLCASSARRAGGSNQPQHFGDGTRLSIL.